Sequencing of this TCR beta chain was carried out in a study of neurological immune-mediated disorders. The team produced cDNA through 5'RACE using 10-nucleotide random UMIs. Every sequencing run returned over 190 million TCR-beta sequences, which were derived from 15-18 subjects. Each CDR3 protein is one row after TCRdb ran MiXCR on the 5' RACE reads. The sample has 78,000 or so distinct CDR3 sequences; approximately 5% are singletons. This clonotype has ten or more counts. Preparation of the unsorted libraries drew on 2 million PBMCs stored at -80 C. The CDR3 spans 17 residues. Germline CDR1 and CDR2: SGHRS and YFSETQ. V gave up 0 bases and J gave up 0 bases, with 13 bases separating them.

The receptor's source is a woman aged 25-40 years with multiple sclerosis. The genes are TRBV5-1 and TRBJ1-3, with D unclear. Sequenced material: PBMCs. The CDR3 spells CASSLEHSSASGNTIYF. Here the CDR3 DNA reads TGCGCCAGCAGCTTGGAGCACAGTTCAGCCTCTGGAAACACCATATATTTT.